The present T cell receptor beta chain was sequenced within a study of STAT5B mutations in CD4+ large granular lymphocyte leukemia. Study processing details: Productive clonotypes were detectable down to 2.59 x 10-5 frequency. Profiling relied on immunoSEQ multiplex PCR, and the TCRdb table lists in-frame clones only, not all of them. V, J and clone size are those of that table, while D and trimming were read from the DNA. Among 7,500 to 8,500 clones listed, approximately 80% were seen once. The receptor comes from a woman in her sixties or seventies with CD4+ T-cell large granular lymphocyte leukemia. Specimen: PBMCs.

CDR3 bases: TGTGCCAGCAGCCCCCAGGCAGGGATGTACGAGCAGTACTTC. It encodes CASSPQAGMYEQYF. The chain employs TRBV28 and TRBJ2-7; maybe TRBD1 (5 bases). V shed 6 bases and J shed 4 bases, with 16 bases lying between them. This CDR3 region has 14 residues. CDR1 MDHEN and CDR2 SYDVKM come from the germline V gene. Full variable domain (missing parts from reference TRBV28 and TRBJ2-7): DVKVTQSSRYLVKRTGEKVFLECVQDMDHENMFWYRQDPGLGLRLIYFSYDVKMKEKGDIPEGYSVSREKKERFSLILESASTNQTSMYLCASSPQAGMYEQYFGPGTRLTVT.